This entry features one T cell receptor (beta chain) sequence. For TCRbeta, the library was prepared with unique molecular identifiers. TCRdb ran MiXCR on the PCR reads and lists one entry per CDR3 protein. The sample has some 500,000 distinct CDR3 sequences, about 30% seen once. This CDR3 contains 15 residues. The V end lost 1 base, the J end lost 7 bases, and 12 bases lay between the germline ends. Germline-derived CDR1 and CDR2 are KGHDR and SFDVKD. This entry is derived from a study of T-cell reconstitution after alpha-beta-depleted transplantation in children. The chain is built from TRBV24-1 and TRBJ2-2; tentative D call: TRBD1 (5 bases). This TCR came from a human donor who donated a stem cell graft to a child with aplastic anemia. Specimen: PBMCs from the stem cell graft donor, collected from the stem cell graft. DNA of the CDR3: TGTGCCACCAGTGATTTACTCCTAGGGGACGGGGAGCTGTTTTTT. It encodes CATSDLLLGDGELFF.